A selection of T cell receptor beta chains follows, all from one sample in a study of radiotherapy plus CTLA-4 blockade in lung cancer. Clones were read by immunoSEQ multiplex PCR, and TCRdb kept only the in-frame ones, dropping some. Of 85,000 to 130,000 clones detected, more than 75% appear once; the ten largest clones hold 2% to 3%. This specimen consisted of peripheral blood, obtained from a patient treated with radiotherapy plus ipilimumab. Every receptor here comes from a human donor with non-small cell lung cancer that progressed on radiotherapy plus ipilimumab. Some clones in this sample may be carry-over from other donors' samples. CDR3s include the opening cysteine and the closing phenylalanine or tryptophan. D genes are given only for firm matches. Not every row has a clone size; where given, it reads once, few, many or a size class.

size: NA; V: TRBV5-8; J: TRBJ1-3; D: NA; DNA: TGTGCCAGCAGCTTGGGGGAGTTCCGCTCTGGAAACACCATATATTTT; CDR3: CASSLGEFRSGNTIYF
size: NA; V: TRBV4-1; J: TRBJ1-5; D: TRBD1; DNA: TGCGCCAGCAGCCAAGATGAGGGACAGGGGCGGGGAAGCAATCAGCCCCAGCATTTT; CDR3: CASSQDEGQGRGSNQPQHF
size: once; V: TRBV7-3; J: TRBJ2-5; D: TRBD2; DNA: TGTGCCAGCAGCTTACAAAGCGGGGAAGAGACCCAGTACTTC; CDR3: CASSLQSGEETQYF
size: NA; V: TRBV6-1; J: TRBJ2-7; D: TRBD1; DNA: TGTGCCAGCAGTTCGCGACAGGGGGCGTTCTACGAGCAGTACTTC; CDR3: CASSSRQGAFYEQYF
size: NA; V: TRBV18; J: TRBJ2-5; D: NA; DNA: TGTGCCAGCTCACCCCCGGGGCCACAAGAGACCCAGTACTTC; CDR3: CASSPPGPQETQYF
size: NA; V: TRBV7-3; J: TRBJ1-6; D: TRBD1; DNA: TGTGCCAGCAGCACGGGACAGGCAAAGAACTCACCCCTCCACTTT; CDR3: CASSTGQAKNSPLHF
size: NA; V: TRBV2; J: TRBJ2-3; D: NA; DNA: TGTGCCAGCCTCAACCGGGGGGATACGCAGTATTTT; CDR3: CASLNRGDTQYF
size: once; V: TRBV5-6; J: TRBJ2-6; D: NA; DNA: TGTGCCAGCAGGTTGGGTGCTTATACCTCTGGGGCCAACGTCCTGACTTTC; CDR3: CASRLGAYTSGANVLTF
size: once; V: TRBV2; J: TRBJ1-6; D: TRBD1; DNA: TGTGCCAGCAGCCCCCCGACAGGGGGTCATAATTCACCCCTCCACTTT; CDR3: CASSPPTGGHNSPLHF
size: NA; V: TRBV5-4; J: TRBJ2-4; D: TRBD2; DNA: TGTGCCAGCGCTCCTGGGGGTATAGCGGGGGACTACAAAAACATTCAGTACTTC; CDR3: CASAPGGIAGDYKNIQYF
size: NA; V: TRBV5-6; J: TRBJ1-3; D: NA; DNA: TGTGCCAGCAGCTTGGGGGGCTTTGATGGAAACACCATATATTTT; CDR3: CASSLGGFDGNTIYF
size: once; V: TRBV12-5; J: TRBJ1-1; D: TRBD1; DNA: TGTGCTAGTGGCCGCGACCACAGGGGCCGAAACGAAGCTTTCTTT; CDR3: CASGRDHRGRNEAFF
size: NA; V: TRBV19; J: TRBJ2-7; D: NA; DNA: TGTGCCAGTAGTATGGTCGAGGGTCTCTCCTACGAGCAGTACTTC; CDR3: CASSMVEGLSYEQYF
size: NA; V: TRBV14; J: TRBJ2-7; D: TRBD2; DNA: TGTGCCAGCAGCCAAGAGAAAATTGGAATAGCGGGAGCCTACGAGCAGTACTTC; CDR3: CASSQEKIGIAGAYEQYF
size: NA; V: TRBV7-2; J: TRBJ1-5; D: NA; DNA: TGTGCCAGCAGCTTAGTACACGGAGGGTTTGGAAGCAATCAGCCCCAGCATTTT; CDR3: CASSLVHGGFGSNQPQHF
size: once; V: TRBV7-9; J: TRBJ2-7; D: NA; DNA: TGTGCCAGCAGCTTAGCGTTTGAGGAGCAGTACTTC; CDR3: CASSLAFEEQYF
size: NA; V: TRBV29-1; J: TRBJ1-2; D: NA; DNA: TGCAGCGTTGACAAGAACTATGGCTACACCTTC; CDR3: CSVDKNYGYTF
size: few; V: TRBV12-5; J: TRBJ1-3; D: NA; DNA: TGTGCTAGTGGTTTGGGACTGAACACCATATATTTT; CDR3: CASGLGLNTIYF
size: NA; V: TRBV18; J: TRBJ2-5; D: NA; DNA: TGTGCCAGCTCACAGGGATTTCAGGAGACCCAGTACTTC; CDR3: CASSQGFQETQYF
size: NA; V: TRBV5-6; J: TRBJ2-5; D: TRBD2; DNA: TGTGCCAGCAGCTTGGAGTGGGGGGGCCAAGAGACCCAGTACTTC; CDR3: CASSLEWGGQETQYF
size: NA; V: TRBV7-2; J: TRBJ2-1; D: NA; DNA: TGTGCCAGCAGCTCAGGACAGCCATACAATGAGCAGTTCTTC; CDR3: CASSSGQPYNEQFF
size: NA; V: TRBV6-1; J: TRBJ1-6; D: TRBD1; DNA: TGTGCCAGCAGCGGGACAGCTGATTCACCCCTCCACTTT; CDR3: CASSGTADSPLHF
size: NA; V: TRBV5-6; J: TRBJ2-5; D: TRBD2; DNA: TGTGCCAGCAGCACTCGCCGGACTAGCGGGGGGCAAGAGACCCAGTACTTC; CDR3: CASSTRRTSGGQETQYF
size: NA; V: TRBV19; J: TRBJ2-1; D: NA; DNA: TGTGCCAGTAGTGGGCCGACAGGTATCTACAATGAGCAGTTCTTC; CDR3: CASSGPTGIYNEQFF
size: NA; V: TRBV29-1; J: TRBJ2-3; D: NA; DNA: TGCAGCGTTGGGCAGGGAACAGATACGCAGTATTTT; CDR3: CSVGQGTDTQYF
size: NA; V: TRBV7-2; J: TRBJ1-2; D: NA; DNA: TGTGCCAGCAGCTTCCAGGGGAGTGGCTACACCTTC; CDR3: CASSFQGSGYTF
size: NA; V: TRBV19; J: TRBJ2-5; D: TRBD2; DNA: TGTGCCAGTAGTATCCGGGGGGGCTCCATCGCGGAGACCCAGTACTTC; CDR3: CASSIRGGSIAETQYF
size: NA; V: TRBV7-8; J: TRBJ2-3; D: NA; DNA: TGTGCCAGCAGCTCAAGGTCAGGTACTGATACGTATTTT; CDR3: CASSSRSGTDTYF
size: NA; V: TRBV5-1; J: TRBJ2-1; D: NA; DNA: TGCGCCAGCAGCTTGGAACAGCTCAACGGTGAGCAGTTCTTC; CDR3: CASSLEQLNGEQFF
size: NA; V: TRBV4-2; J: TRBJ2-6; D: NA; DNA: TGTGCCAGCAGCCAAGGCTCGTACTCTGGGGCCAACGTCCTGACTTTC; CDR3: CASSQGSYSGANVLTF
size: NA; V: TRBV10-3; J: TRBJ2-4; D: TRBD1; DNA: TGTGCCATCAGTGAGCAAACCGGGACAGAAAACATTCAGTACTTC; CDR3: CAISEQTGTENIQYF
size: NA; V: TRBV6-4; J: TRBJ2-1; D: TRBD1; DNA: TGTGCCAGCAGTGACTCGTTTTCAGGACAGGGACTGTTCTTC; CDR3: CASSDSFSGQGLFF
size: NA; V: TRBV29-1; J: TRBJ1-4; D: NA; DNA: TGCAGCGTAGTTAACAGGGATGAAAAACTGTTTTTT; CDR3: CSVVNRDEKLFF
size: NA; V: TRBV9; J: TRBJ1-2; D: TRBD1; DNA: TGTGCCAGCAGCGTAGACAACAGGGGTTATGGCTACACCTTC; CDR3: CASSVDNRGYGYTF
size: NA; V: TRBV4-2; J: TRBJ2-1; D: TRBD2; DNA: TGTGCCAGCAGCCACGATTTAGCGGGGGGGCCGGGTAATGAGCAGTTCTTC; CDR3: CASSHDLAGGPGNEQFF
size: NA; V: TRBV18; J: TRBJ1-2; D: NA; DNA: TGTGCCAGCTCACCACGGGGGGGTAATGGCTACACCTTC; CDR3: CASSPRGGNGYTF
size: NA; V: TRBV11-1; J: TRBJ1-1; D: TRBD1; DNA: TGTGCCAGCAGCGCCTTGACAGGGTTGACTGAAGCTTTCTTT; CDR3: CASSALTGLTEAFF
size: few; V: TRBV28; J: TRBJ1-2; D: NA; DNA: TGTGCCAGCAGTTCCGGACTGAGAGACTCTGGCTACACCTTC; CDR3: CASSSGLRDSGYTF
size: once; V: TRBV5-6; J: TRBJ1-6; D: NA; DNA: TGTGCCAGCAGCTTGAGGTCAGCCTCCTCACCCCTCCACTTT; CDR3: CASSLRSASSPLHF
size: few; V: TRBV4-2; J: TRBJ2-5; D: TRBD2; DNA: TGTGCCAGCAGCCAAGATGGGGGCGGGGGGCCGGAGACCCAGTACTTC; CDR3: CASSQDGGGGPETQYF
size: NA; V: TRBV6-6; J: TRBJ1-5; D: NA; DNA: TGTGCCAGCAGGCCCGGGACGGAGGTAGTTAGTCAGCCCCAGCATTTT; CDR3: CASRPGTEVVSQPQHF
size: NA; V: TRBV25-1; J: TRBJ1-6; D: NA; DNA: TGTGCCAGCAGAGGTTTGGCAGATAATTCACCCCTCCACTTT; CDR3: CASRGLADNSPLHF
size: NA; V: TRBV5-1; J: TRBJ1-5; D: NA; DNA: TGCGCCAGCAGCCCCGGAGGGGTTAGTAATCAGCCCCAGCATTTT; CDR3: CASSPGGVSNQPQHF
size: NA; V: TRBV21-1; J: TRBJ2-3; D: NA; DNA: TGTGCCAGCAGCAAAGTAACGGGACTAGCGGGCACAGATACGCAGTATTTT; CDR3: CASSKVTGLAGTDTQYF
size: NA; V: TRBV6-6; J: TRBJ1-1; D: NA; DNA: TGTGCCAGCAGTTACCTGGCGGGGTCTTCCGAAGCTTTCTTT; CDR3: CASSYLAGSSEAFF
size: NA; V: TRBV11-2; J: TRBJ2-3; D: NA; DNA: TGTGCCAGCAGCAGGGGAAGCACAGATACGCAGTATTTT; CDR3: CASSRGSTDTQYF